The sequence of this TCR beta chain was determined in a study of shared clonotypes between healthy human individuals. Findings and caveats of the study: Estimated clonotype richness was generally higher in naive than memory subsets.

Libraries were prepared by immunoSEQ multiplex PCR; TCRdb keeps only in-frame clonotypes and omits some of them. This sample yields 780,000 or so clones, of which around 77% are seen a single time; approximately 1.8% belongs to the top ten. For this clone: No antigen is known for it.

The source material was memory CD4+ T cells sorted from blood. Sample subset: CD45RA-negative fraction. The clonotype originates from a woman aged 25 to 39 in good health.

The CDR3: CASSPQGVHTEAFF. The DNA for the CDR3 is TGTGCCAGCAGCCCCCAAGGGGTCCACACTGAAGCTTTCTTT. V and J are TRBV7-9 and TRBJ1-1; possible D gene TRBD1, 5 bases. V lost 5 bases, J lost 3 bases, and 13 bases lay in between. Germline CDR1 SEHNR, CDR2 FQNEAQ (reference sequence). This CDR3 region has 14 residues.